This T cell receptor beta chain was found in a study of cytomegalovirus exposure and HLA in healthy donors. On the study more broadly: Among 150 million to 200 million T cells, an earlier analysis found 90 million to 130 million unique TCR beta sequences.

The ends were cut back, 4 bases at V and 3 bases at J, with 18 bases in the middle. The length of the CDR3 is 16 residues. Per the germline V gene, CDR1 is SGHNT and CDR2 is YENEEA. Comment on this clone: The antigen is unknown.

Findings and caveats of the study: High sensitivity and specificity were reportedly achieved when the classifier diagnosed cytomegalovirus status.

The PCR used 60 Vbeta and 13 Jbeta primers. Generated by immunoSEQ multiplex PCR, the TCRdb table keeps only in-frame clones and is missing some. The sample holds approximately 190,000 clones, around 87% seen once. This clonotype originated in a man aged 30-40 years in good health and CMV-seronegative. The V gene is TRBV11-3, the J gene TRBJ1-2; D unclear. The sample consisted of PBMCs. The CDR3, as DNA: TGTGCCAGCAGCTACCGAGAGGGAACCTCTCACTATGGCTACACCTTC. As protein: CASSYREGTSHYGYTF.